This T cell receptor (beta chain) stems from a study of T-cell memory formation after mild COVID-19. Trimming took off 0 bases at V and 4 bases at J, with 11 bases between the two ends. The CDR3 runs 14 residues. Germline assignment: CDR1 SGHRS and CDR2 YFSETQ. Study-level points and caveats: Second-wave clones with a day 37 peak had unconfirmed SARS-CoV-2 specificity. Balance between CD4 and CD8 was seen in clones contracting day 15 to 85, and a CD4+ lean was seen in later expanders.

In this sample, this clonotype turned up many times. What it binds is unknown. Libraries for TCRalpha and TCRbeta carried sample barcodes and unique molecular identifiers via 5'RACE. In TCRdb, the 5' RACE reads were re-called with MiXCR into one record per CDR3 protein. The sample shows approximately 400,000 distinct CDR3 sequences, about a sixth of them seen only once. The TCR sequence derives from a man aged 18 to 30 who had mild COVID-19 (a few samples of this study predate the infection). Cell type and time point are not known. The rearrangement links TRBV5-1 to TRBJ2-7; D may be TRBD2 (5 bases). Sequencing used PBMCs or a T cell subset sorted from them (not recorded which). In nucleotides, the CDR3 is TGCGCCAGCAGCTTGGCCGATGGGAGTTACGAGCAGTACTTC. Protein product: CASSLADGSYEQYF.